There are a few counts of the clone carrying this T cell receptor (beta chain). Repertoires were generated with immunoSEQ multiplex PCR, while TCRdb's copy carries only in-frame clones and drops some. The sample lists hundreds of thousands of clones; over 75% were seen once. The record originates from a study of shared T cell receptors in the human thymus. A further study also used this sample, focusing on human thymus T cells. That investigation notes: Infants, healthy and Finnish, who were having corrective surgery for congenital heart defects served as donors. It was from resections taken during corrective heart surgery that the thymus tissue came. Repertoires sampled from thymus and blood appeared biased in V and J gene usage. A high degree of thymic repertoire overlap among unrelated individuals was reported in related research.

Sequenced: thymocytes. The receptor comes from a boy less than two years old with a congenital heart defect.

The CDR3 loop is CASSAGVYEQYF. The CDR3 DNA sequence: TGTGCCAGCAGTGCCGGGGTCTACGAGCAGTACTTC. J is TRBJ2-7 and V is TRBV6-1; tentatively, D is TRBD2 (5 bases). Looked up from germline, CDR1 is MNHNS and CDR2 is SASEGT. This CDR3 contains 12 residues. Between the trimmed V and J ends, which lost 4 bases and 3 bases, there was a span of 7 bases.